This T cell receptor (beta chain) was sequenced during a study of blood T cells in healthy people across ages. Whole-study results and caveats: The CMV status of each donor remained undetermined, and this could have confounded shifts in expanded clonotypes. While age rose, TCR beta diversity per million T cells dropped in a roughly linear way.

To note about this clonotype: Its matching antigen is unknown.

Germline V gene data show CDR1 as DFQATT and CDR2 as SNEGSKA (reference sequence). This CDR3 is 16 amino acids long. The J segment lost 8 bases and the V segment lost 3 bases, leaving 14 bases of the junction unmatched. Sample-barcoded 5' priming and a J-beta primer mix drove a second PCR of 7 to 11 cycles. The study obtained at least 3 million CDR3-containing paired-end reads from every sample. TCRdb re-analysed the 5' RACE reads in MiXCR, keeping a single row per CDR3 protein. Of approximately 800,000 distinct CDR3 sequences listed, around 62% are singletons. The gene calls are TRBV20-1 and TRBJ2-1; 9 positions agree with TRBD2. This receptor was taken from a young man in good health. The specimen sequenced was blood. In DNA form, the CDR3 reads TGCAGTGCTAGGACTGCCGGGCGGGGGGGCCACGATGAGCAGTTCTTC. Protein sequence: CSARTAGRGGHDEQFF.